This T cell receptor (beta chain) was sequenced for a study of blood T cells in healthy people across ages (dated by TCRdb to between 2014 and 2017). For the study in its entirety: In model experiments, template switching captured about one uniquely barcoded TCR beta cDNA molecule for every two T cells. Four age groups were formed from the donors: young (average approximately 15 years), middle-aged (around 37), aged (roughly 59) and long-lived (roughly 81). The study measured age-related changes in TCR beta repertoire diversity using deep sequencing normalized with unique cDNA molecular identifiers. The study analyzed two additional independent replicas of 1 million unique cDNA reads from the same blood draw for two donors, one aged 18 to 29 and one aged 80 or older.

The paper's findings and limits, for the study overall: Since profiling was done on bulk unsorted PBMCs, naive and antigen-experienced compartments could not be conclusively compared. Donor CMV infection status was unknown, potentially confounding age-related changes in expanded clonotypes. Compared with the aged group, the long-lived group had more naive CD4+ T cells, fewer expanded clones and increased TCR diversity, suggesting age selection. There was a strong correlation between observed TCR beta diversity and the percentage of naive T cells measured by flow cytometry. Estimates of total diversity based on one million sequenced T cells were regarded as lower bounds and as underestimates. As age increased, observed TCR beta diversity per million T cells dropped in a roughly linear way, and a significant reduction was already evident by age 40.

The library was prepared using 5' RACE. The reads were generated on an Illumina HiSeq 2500. A second 7 to 11 cycle PCR used a sample-barcoded 5' primer and a J-beta primer mix. A template-switch 5' adaptor carrying 12 random nucleotides introduced a unique molecular identifier onto each TCR beta cDNA molecule. Each sample yielded at least 3 million CDR3-containing paired-end reads. First-strand cDNA was synthesized from all RNA with the Mint cDNA synthesis kit, primed by a TRBC-specific oligonucleotide. Following uracil-DNA glycosylase treatment, a first 18-cycle PCR with universal primers M1SS and BC2_uni_R was performed on all cDNA. The paper's processing steps were these. For normalization, 1 million high-quality reads, each with a distinct molecular identifier, were randomly selected from each sample. Reads sharing molecular identifiers were discarded rather than binned into consensus sequences. MiTCR, set to a Q25 quality threshold and the strictest error-elimination algorithm, was used for CDR3 identification, clonotype clustering and error correction. A nonparametric unseen species model with Euler transformation was used to estimate lower-bound total TCR beta diversity. TCRdb trimmed the raw reads at Q25, called clones with MiXCR and kept productive beta chains. Entries that share a CDR3 protein sequence are merged under the most common genes and DNA. TCRdb assigned the V and J calls; the authors' analysis was not used. In this sample the table shows 450,000 to 600,000 distinct CDR3 sequences, about 27% of which occur a single time. The ten top clones hold over 3.5% of the sample.

CDR1 is given as MGHRA and CDR2 as YSYEKL, both from the germline V gene. CDR3 length: 18 amino acids, cysteine to phenylalanine. Just CDR3 DNA is preserved here, 54 bases in frame from base 1. V drops 0 bases and J drops 0 bases, leaving 17 bases in between. Of note for this clonotype: The antigen it binds to is not known. No much larger clone is present one base from it, and per-base qualities are unavailable.

The approximately 40 donors, aged 6 to 90 years, were systemically healthy Caucasian individuals from Russia. Approximately 9 milliliters of peripheral blood were collected from each donor into EDTA-treated Vacutainer tubes. Ficoll-Paque density-gradient centrifugation was used to isolate PBMCs, with at least 6 million per sample. Trizol reagent was used to extract total RNA from PBMCs, with at least 6 micrograms per sample. For every donor, flow cytometry on a PBMC aliquot measured the percentage of naive CD45RAhigh/CD27high T cells. The same specimen was also included in a second study, on T cells of mothers and their children. As the second publication notes: The donors were nine systemically healthy Caucasian individuals, made up of three mothers and their six children. cDNA synthesis consumed the entire amount of extracted RNA, loaded at approximately 1.6 ug RNA in each 15 ul reaction. In the second PCR, the M1S primer added sample barcodes and 2-4 random nucleotides. More than 9 million TCR beta CDR3 reads were obtained from each mother, and 2.5 million to 3.5 million reads were obtained from each child. In both related and unrelated pairs, thymic selection shapes the output of TCR recombination in a similar way, with inherited differences having only a minor effect. Normalized repertoire overlap was always slightly but never significantly higher in related than unrelated mother-child pairs. Persistent microchimeric T cell clones were not detected, at a sensitivity of about 99 clones per million clonotypes. Deep NGS was used in the study to compare the TCR beta repertoires of mothers and children and to look for features that separate related mother-child pairs from unrelated individuals. The mean age was about 37 +/- 4 years for the mothers and approximately 11 +/- 4 years for the children. After adapters were ligated using NEBNext reagents, the libraries underwent 100+100 nt paired-end sequencing on an Illumina HiSeq 2000. Mother and child libraries were prepared a month apart and sequenced in separate runs to prevent cross-contamination. For each donor, between about 450,000 and 2,300,000 distinct TCR beta clonotypes were identified. Naive TCR beta clonotypes were estimated from low-frequency clonotypes matched to each donor's FACS-determined naive share, without sorting.

The sequence was collected from a boy aged 2 to 10 in good health. The chain was built from TRBV4-1 and TRBJ1-1; the D gene is perhaps TRBD1, on 6 matching bases. Specimen: blood. The DNA sequence is TGCGCCAGCAGCCAAGATCGGGGGGCCCCGAAGGTGAACACTGAAGCTTTCTTT. This codes for CASSQDRGAPKVNTEAFF.